One and the same sample provided the 27 T cell receptor beta chains below, sequenced in a study of T cells in Graves' hyperthyroidism and ophthalmopathy. The CDR3 regions of TCR beta were amplified from RNA transcripts. HTBI primers drove first-round RT-PCR of the TCR CDR3. TCRdb passed the multiplex PCR reads through MiXCR, listing each CDR3 protein once. The sample holds under 450,000 distinct CDR3 sequences, 15% to 18% seen once. Sample: blood. The receptors derive from a young woman with Graves' hyperthyroidism.

The CDR3 loop reads CASSAYRGETQYF. The CDR3 coding sequence is TGTGCCAGCAGCGCCTACAGGGGGGAGACCCAGTACTTC. The J gene is TRBJ2-5, the V gene TRBV14, with 8 bases identical to TRBD1. Trimming removed 5 bases from V and 5 bases from J; junction bases left unmatched: 4. CDR1 and CDR2 (germline): SGHDN, FVKESK. The CDR3 runs 13 residues.

This clonotype was picked up many times. The J gene is TRBJ1-5, the V gene TRBV2; TRBD1 matches at 10 bases. The CDR3 consists of 14 residues. V shed 4 bases, J shed 6 bases, and the junction held 3 bases outside the gene matches. Looked up from germline, CDR1 is SNHLY and CDR2 is FYNNEI. The CDR3 here is CASSVDRGLQPQHF. The CDR3 DNA sequence: TGTGCCAGCAGTGTTGACAGGGGGCTTCAGCCCCAGCATTTT.

The rearrangement joins TRBV7-2 to TRBJ2-2; possible D gene TRBD1, 6 bases. The V and J ends lost 5 bases and 1 base respectively, with 14 bases between them. In germline, CDR1 is SGHTA, CDR2 FQGNSA. CDR3 size: 16 residues. The CDR3 is CASSKRQVLNTGELFF. The CDR3 region has the DNA TGTGCCAGCAGCAAAAGACAGGTTCTGAACACCGGGGAGCTGTTTTTT.

This clonotype occurred many times. The V and J genes are TRBV2 and TRBJ1-2; TRBD1 might be the D (5 bases). The CDR3 runs 12 residues. Per the germline V gene, CDR1 is SNHLY and CDR2 is FYNNEI. The V and J ends lost 2 bases and 8 bases respectively, with 9 bases between them. CDR3 region: CASSERDDGYTF. The CDR3, as DNA: TGTGCCAGCAGTGAACGGGACGACGGCTACACCTTC.

This clonotype was found many times. The chain employs TRBV6-1 and TRBJ2-3; a weak D match, TRBD1 (6 bases). This CDR3 has 15 amino acids. In germline, CDR1 is MNHNS, CDR2 SASEGT. V lost 5 bases and J lost 4, with 16 bases in between. In DNA, the CDR3 is TGTGCCAGCAGTCGTAACAGGGCCAAAGCAGATACGCAGTATTTT. This gives the protein CASSRNRAKADTQYF.

The gene calls are TRBV5-1 and TRBJ2-3, with D maybe TRBD2 (5 bases). The CDR3 contains 16 residues. The germline CDR1 and CDR2 sequences are SGHRS and YFSETQ. Trimming cost V 0 bases and J 2 bases, with 13 bases left between them. CDR3 DNA sequence: TGCGCCAGCAGCTTGGTTACAGCGGCTACCACAGATACGCAGTATTTT. It encodes CASSLVTAATTDTQYF.

Only a few counts were recorded for this clonotype. A read error may be the cause here, since a much bigger clone is one base away. This chain uses TRBV6-5 with TRBJ1-1; perhaps TRBD1 as D (6 bases). Trimming left V 2 bases short and J 4 bases short, with 14 bases between. The CDR3 is made up of 15 amino acids. Germline CDR1 and CDR2: MNHEY and SVGAGI. In nucleotides, the CDR3 is TGTGCCAGCAGTTACACAGGGTCGGCACTCACTGAAGCTTTCTTT. As protein: CASSYTGSALTEAFF.

CDR3 residues: CASSRSGSEAFF. The CDR3 coding sequence is TGTGCCAGCAGCAGATCGGGGTCTGAAGCTTTCTTT. The chain recombines TRBV7-9 with TRBJ1-1, with no clear D. The CDR3 runs to 12 residues. Trimming pared 5 bases from V and 6 bases from J, leaving 10 bases between. From germline, CDR1 is SEHNR and CDR2 FQNEAQ (reference sequence).

This clonotype was found a few times. A read error may explain this, as a much larger clone is one base away. The chain uses TRBV7-2 and TRBJ2-1; D tentatively fits TRBD1 or TRBD2 (5 bases each). Germline lookup yields CDR1 SGHTA and CDR2 FQGNSA. The CDR3 runs 17 residues. The DNA for the CDR3 is TGTGCCAGCAGCTTAGCGGGGACGGAGAGCTCCTACAATGAGCAGCTCTTC. Amino acids: CASSLAGTESSYNEQLF.

The table lists this clonotype with a few counts. The chain carries TRBV10-2 and TRBJ2-1; tentatively, D is TRBD2 (6 bases). V was clipped by 6 bases and J by 8 bases, with 14 bases between them. This CDR3 spans 13 amino acids. CDR1 is WSHSY and CDR2 is SAAADI in the germline V gene. The CDR3 spells CASRAGGVDEQFF. The CDR3 region has the DNA TGCGCCAGCAGGGCAGGAGGGGTGGATGAGCAGTTCTTC.

For this clonotype: This could be a read error, since a much larger clone is one nucleotide away. The chain has TRBV27 and TRBJ2-1; TRBD2 is a possible D gene (6 bases). The CDR3 sequence is 16 residues long. Trimming took off 7 bases at V and 7 bases at J, with 23 bases between the two ends. Germline loops: CDR1 MNHEY, CDR2 SMNVEV (reference sequence). Here the CDR3 DNA reads TGTGCCAGCAACCACGGGGCTACCCTAGGGAGGAATGAGCAGTTCTTC. This sequence encodes CASNHGATLGRNEQFF.

This clonotype was found many times. V gene TRBV11-2 combines with J gene TRBJ2-1; D uncertain. This CDR3 comprises 16 residues. V was clipped by 5 bases and J by 8 bases, with 22 bases between them. Per germline, CDR1 SGHAT and CDR2 FQNNGV. DNA for the CDR3: TGTGCCAGCAGCCCAAGTGGCGAAGGGATCTATGATGAGCAGTTCTTC. It translates to CASSPSGEGIYDEQFF.

CDR3 protein: CASSPGTRRALEQYF. For the CDR3, the DNA is TGTGCCAGCAGCCCCGGGACCCGAAGGGCCCTCGAGCAGTACTTC. V usage is TRBV7-2 and J usage is TRBJ2-7; D could derive from TRBD1 or TRBD2 (5 bases each). The germline V and J ends were trimmed by 5 bases and 6 bases, with 20 bases remaining between them. The CDR3 spans 15 residues. CDR1 and CDR2 from the germline V gene are SGHTA and FQGNSA.

The chain has TRBV9 and TRBJ1-2, with D unclear. This CDR3 is built from 13 residues. V shed 0 bases and J shed 8 bases, with 11 bases lying between them. Germline CDR1 reads SGDLS; CDR2 reads YYNGEE. CDR3 loop: CASSVDKERGYTF. For the CDR3, the DNA is TGTGCCAGCAGCGTAGACAAGGAGAGGGGCTACACCTTC.

This clonotype was detected many times. The chain couples TRBV6-2 or TRBV6-3 to TRBJ1-5; D gene unclear. Germline loops: CDR1 MNHEY, CDR2 SVGEGT. Trimming shortened V by 3 bases and J by 4 bases, and 10 bases separated the two germline ends. The CDR3 totals 14 residues. In nucleotides, the CDR3 is TGTGCCAGCAGTTATGCGAAAGATAATCAGCCCCAGCATTTT. Amino acid sequence: CASSYAKDNQPQHF.

Ten or more counts support this clonotype. The chain links TRBV2 to TRBJ2-5; weak D call: TRBD1 (6 bases). This CDR3 has 13 amino acids. Trimming cost V 10 bases and J 2 bases, with 14 bases left between them. Germline V lookup: CDR1 SNHLY, CDR2 FYNNEI. CDR3 residues: CAIRDRRQETQYF. The CDR3 nucleotides are TGTGCCATCCGCGACAGGCGTCAAGAGACCCAGTACTTC.

The sample holds many counts of this clonotype. The gene calls are TRBV3-1 and TRBJ1-4; D is undetermined. This CDR3 comprises 13 residues. Trimming left V 0 bases short and J 5 bases short, with 4 bases between. Germline CDR1 and CDR2: LGHDT and YNNKEL (reference sequence). In nucleotides, the CDR3 is TGTGCCAGCAGCCAAGATTACAATGAAAAACTGTTTTTT. Its translation is CASSQDYNEKLFF.

This clonotype has ten or more counts. The CDR3 loop reads CASSEDGSSYNEQFF. In DNA form, the CDR3 reads TGTGCCAGCAGTGAAGACGGTAGCTCCTACAATGAGCAGTTCTTC. V usage is TRBV6-1 and J usage is TRBJ2-1; D is undetermined. V was trimmed by 1 base and J by 0 bases, leaving 7 bases between them. The V gene's germline CDR1 is MNHNS and CDR2 SASEGT. This CDR3 has 15 amino acids.

This clonotype was picked up many times. The rearrangement uses TRBV5-6 and TRBJ2-3; D is uncertain. The CDR3 has 16 amino acids. Trimming cost V 0 bases and J 5 bases, with 16 bases left between them. Looked up from germline, CDR1 is SGHDT and CDR2 is YYEEEE. The CDR3 region is CASSLDGLRMVDTQYF. The DNA for the CDR3 is TGTGCCAGCAGCTTGGACGGCTTGCGTATGGTAGATACGCAGTATTTT.

This clonotype was seen more than once but under ten times. This rearrangement joins TRBV10-2 to TRBJ2-7, with TRBD2 matching 11 bases. This CDR3 is built from 16 residues. The V and J ends lost 6 bases and 7 bases, in that order; junction bases with no gene match: 14. Per the germline V gene, CDR1 is WSHSY and CDR2 is SAAADI. The chain's CDR3 is CASRNFIAGGTGEQYF. The DNA of the CDR3 is TGCGCCAGCAGGAACTTCATAGCGGGAGGGACTGGGGAGCAGTACTTC.

Only one count was recorded for this clonotype. This chain connects TRBV4-3 to TRBJ1-1; the D is unclear. The CDR3 length is 16 residues. V lost 0 bases and J 5 bases, leaving 16 bases between the germline ends. The germline V gene encodes CDR1 LGHNA and CDR2 YSLEER. The CDR3 DNA follows: TGCGCCAGCAGCCAAGAAGGATCGTCTATCGGAACTGAAGCTTTCTTT. Its protein product is CASSQEGSSIGTEAFF.

This chain links TRBV4-2 with TRBJ2-7, with 7 bases matching TRBD1. CDR1 is LGHNA, CDR2 YNFKEQ, per germline. The J segment lost 6 bases and the V segment lost 0 bases, leaving 17 bases of the junction unmatched. The CDR3 runs to 18 residues. The CDR3: CASSQDLTGTDPSGEQYF. CDR3 DNA: TGTGCCAGCAGCCAAGATTTAACCGGGACAGATCCTTCGGGCGAGCAGTACTTC.

This clonotype has a count of ten or more. CDR3 in DNA: TGTGCCACCAGTGGCCAGGGACTAGCGGGGAGGAATGAGCAGTTCTTC. It is translated as CATSGQGLAGRNEQFF. The rearrangement uses TRBV24-1 and TRBJ2-1; 13 bases are shared with TRBD2. The germline V gene encodes CDR1 KGHDR and CDR2 SFDVKD. J was trimmed by 7 bases and V by 5 bases; bases with no gene match: 7. CDR3 length equals 16 residues.

This clonotype occurred a few times. The chain employs TRBV7-6 and TRBJ2-1; 8 nucleotides line up with TRBD2. Germline assignment: CDR1 SGHVS and CDR2 FNYEAQ. The J segment lost 11 bases and the V segment lost 1 base, leaving 4 bases of the junction unmatched. This CDR3 has 13 amino acids. Here the CDR3 DNA reads TGTGCCAGCAGCTTAGGGTCGGGAGGGAAGCAGTTCTTC. This encodes CASSLGSGGKQFF.

The chain employs TRBV4-1 and TRBJ2-1, with TRBD1 identical over 7 bases. The V gene's germline CDR1 is MGHRA and CDR2 YSYEKL. The CDR3 sequence is 12 residues long. V was clipped by 2 bases and J by 15 bases; unmatched bases: 7. The CDR3 DNA follows: TGCGCCAGCAGCCAACCGGCGACAGGGAGGTTCTTC. Protein product: CASSQPATGRFF.

CDR3 DNA: TGTGCCAGCAGCTTATCAAACAGGGTGTACGGAAACACCATATATTTT. Translation gives CASSLSNRVYGNTIYF. V usage is TRBV5-6 and J usage is TRBJ1-3; a weak D match, TRBD1 (6 bases). Germline CDR1 and CDR2: SGHDT and YYEEEE. The CDR3 totals 16 residues. V lost 2 bases and J 4 bases, leaving 16 bases between the germline ends.

This clonotype was found many times. The J gene is TRBJ2-1, the V gene TRBV28; TRBD2 matches at 11 bases. The germline CDR1 and CDR2 sequences are MDHEN and SYDVKM. V lost 3 bases to trimming and J lost 14 bases; unmatched junction nucleotides: 9. The CDR3 covers 14 residues. The CDR3 loop reads CASSLPSGRPQKFF. Written as DNA, the CDR3 is TGTGCCAGCAGTTTGCCTAGCGGGAGGCCGCAGAAGTTCTTC.